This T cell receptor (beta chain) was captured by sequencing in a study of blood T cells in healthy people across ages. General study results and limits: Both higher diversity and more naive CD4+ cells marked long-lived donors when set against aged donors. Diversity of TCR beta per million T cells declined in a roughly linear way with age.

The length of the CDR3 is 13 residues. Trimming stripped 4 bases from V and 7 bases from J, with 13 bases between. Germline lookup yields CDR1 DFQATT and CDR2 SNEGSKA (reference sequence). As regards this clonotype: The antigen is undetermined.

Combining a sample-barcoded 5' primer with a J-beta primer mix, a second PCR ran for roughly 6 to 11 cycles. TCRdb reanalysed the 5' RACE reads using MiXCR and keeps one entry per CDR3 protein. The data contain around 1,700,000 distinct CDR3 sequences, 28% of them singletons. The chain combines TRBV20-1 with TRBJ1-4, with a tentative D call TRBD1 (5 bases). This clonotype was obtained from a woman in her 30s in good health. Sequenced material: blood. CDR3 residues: CSAIQGGTEKLFF. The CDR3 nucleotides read TGCAGTGCTATTCAGGGAGGTACTGAAAAACTGTTTTTT.